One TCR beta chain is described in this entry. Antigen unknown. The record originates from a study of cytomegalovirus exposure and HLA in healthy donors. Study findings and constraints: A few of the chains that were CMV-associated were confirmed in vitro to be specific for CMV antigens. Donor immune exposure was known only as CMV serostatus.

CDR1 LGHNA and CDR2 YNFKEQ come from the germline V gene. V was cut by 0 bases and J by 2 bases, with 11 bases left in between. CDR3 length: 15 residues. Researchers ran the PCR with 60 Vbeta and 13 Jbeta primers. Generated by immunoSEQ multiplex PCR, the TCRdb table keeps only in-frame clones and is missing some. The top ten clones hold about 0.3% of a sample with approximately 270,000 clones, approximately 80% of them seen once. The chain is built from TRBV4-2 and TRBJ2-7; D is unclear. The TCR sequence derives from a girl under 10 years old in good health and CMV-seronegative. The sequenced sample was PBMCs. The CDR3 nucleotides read TGTGCCAGCAGCCAAGATTTTCGCAGTACCTACGAGCAGTACTTC. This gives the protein CASSQDFRSTYEQYF.